The present T cell receptor (beta chain) was sequenced within a study of T cell changes during pregnancy in multiple sclerosis. Between the trimmed V and J ends, which lost 4 bases and 0 bases, there was a span of 12 bases. Per germline, CDR1 SQVTM and CDR2 ANQGSEA. The CDR3 consists of 14 residues. Clones were sequenced by immunoSEQ multiplex PCR, and TCRdb holds only the in-frame ones, with some missing. This sample has just under 70,000 clones, with about 89% found just once. This chain uses TRBV29-1 with TRBJ1-2; a possible D gene is TRBD1 (5 bases). The starting material was peripheral blood, obtained in the second trimester of pregnancy. The TCR originated in a female donor with multiple sclerosis, enrolled in a pregnancy study. This CDR3 reads CSVAGFPPNYGYTF. In nucleotides, the CDR3 is TGCAGCGTTGCAGGGTTCCCACCTAACTATGGCTACACCTTC.